Presented here are 25 T cell receptor beta chains from one specimen sequenced in a study of T cell responses to AZD1222 COVID-19 vaccine. Produced via immunoSEQ multiplex PCR; TCRdb's table is partial and in-frame only. The table has around 150,000 clones, more than 80% seen once; the top ten hold over 4%. Sample: peripheral blood, taken on day 0 of AZD1222 vaccination. The receptors originated from an adult in good health.

V is TRBV28 and J is TRBJ2-7; TRBD1 might be the D (6 bases). The CDR3 is 16 amino acids. V lost 5 bases, J lost 11 bases, and 28 bases lay in between. Germline CDR1 MDHEN, CDR2 SYDVKM. CDR3 DNA: TGTGCCAGCAGTCAGGGGCGGTCTTTACTCAGAGGGGCAAAGTACTTC. Translated: CASSQGRSLLRGAKYF.

The J gene is TRBJ1-5, the V gene TRBV5-1; TRBD1 matches at 7 bases. V lost 3 bases, J lost 4 bases, and 7 bases stayed unmatched. The length of the CDR3 is 15 residues. CDR1 is SGHRS, CDR2 YFSETQ, per germline. The CDR3 protein is CASSSSGGLNQPQHF. CDR3 bases: TGCGCCAGCAGCTCCTCAGGGGGACTAAATCAGCCCCAGCATTTT. The variable domain in full, with the rest retrieved from reference TRBV5-1 and TRBJ1-5, is KAGVTQTPRYLIKTRGQQVTLSCSPISGHRSVSWYQQTPGQGLQFLFEYFSETQRNKGNFPGRFSGRQFSNSRSEMNVSTLELGDSALYLCASSSSGGLNQPQHFGDGTRLSIL.

With regard to this clone: Additional DNA sequences in this sample encode the identical CDR3. This chain joins TRBV28 and TRBJ1-1; TRBD1 might be the D (5 bases). The CDR3 extends over 12 amino acids. V was clipped by 2 bases and J by 5 bases, with 6 bases between them. In germline, CDR1 is MDHEN, CDR2 SYDVKM. CDR3 sequence: CASSLRGTEAFF. Written as DNA, the CDR3 is TGTGCCAGCAGTTTAAGGGGTACTGAAGCTTTCTTT.

The genes are TRBV11-2 and TRBJ1-3, with TRBD1 as a possible D gene (6 bases). The CDR3 totals 14 residues. V lost 3 bases and J lost 9, with 15 bases in between. Germline CDR1 reads SGHAT; CDR2 reads FQNNGV. The CDR3 DNA reads TGTGCCAGCAGCTTCACAGGGATCCTGAGCACCATATATTTT. Its protein is CASSFTGILSTIYF.

This chain uses TRBV3-1 (or the pseudogene TRBV3-2) with TRBJ1-1; no firm D call. Trimming left V 0 bases short and J 7 bases short, with 12 bases between. Germline V gene lookup returns CDR1 LGHDT and CDR2 YNNKEL (reference sequence). The CDR3 sequence is 14 residues long. DNA of the CDR3: TGTGCCAGCAGCCAAGAATTTACCCGTCTTGAAGCTTTCTTT. This translates into CASSQEFTRLEAFF.

The genes are TRBV7-9 and TRBJ1-5; no definite D call. This CDR3 has 12 residues. Germline CDR1 reads SEHNR; CDR2 reads FQNEAQ (reference sequence). V lost 5 bases and J 4 bases, leaving 6 bases between the germline ends. The CDR3 bases are TGTGCCAGCAGCCCGATAAATCAGCCCCAGCATTTT. This sequence encodes CASSPINQPQHF. The full variable domain, with the rest looked up from reference TRBV7-9 and TRBJ1-5, is DTGVSQNPRHKITKRGQNVTFRCDPISEHNRLYWYRQTLGQGPEFLTYFQNEAQLEKSRLLSDRFSAERPKGSFSTLEIQRTEQGDSAMYLCASSPINQPQHFGDGTRLSIL.

The chain uses TRBV28 and TRBJ1-5; D ambiguous. Germline V lookup: CDR1 MDHEN, CDR2 SYDVKM. CDR3 size: 12 residues. With 11 bases removed from V and 3 bases from J, the gap between germline ends came to 11 bases. CDR3 loop: CAHKALNQPQHF. CDR3 sequence (DNA): TGTGCCCATAAGGCCCTCAATCAGCCCCAGCATTTT.

The chain links TRBV30 to TRBJ1-6, with 9 bases aligning to TRBD1. The J segment lost 14 bases and the V segment lost 0 bases, leaving 5 bases of the junction unmatched. Germline CDR1 is GTSNPN and CDR2 is SVGIG (reference sequence). This CDR3 spans 13 amino acids. CDR3 sequence: CAWSVIQGAALHF. The CDR3 DNA reads TGTGCCTGGAGTGTTATACAGGGGGCAGCCCTCCACTTT.

The chain has TRBV5-4 and TRBJ2-1; weak D call: TRBD1 (6 bases). Germline CDR1 reads SGHNT; CDR2 reads YYREEE (reference sequence). The CDR3 has 17 residues. V dropped 4 bases and J dropped 0 bases, with 17 bases sitting between them. The CDR3 protein is CASSPPDRGSSYNEQFF. DNA for the CDR3: TGTGCCAGCAGCCCGCCGGACAGAGGAAGCTCCTACAATGAGCAGTTCTTC.

This clone was seen more than once but under ten times. The CDR3 is CASRGVGRSPLHF. CDR3 sequence (DNA): TGTGCCAGCAGGGGGGTCGGTCGATCACCCCTCCACTTT. This chain uses TRBV6-5 with TRBJ1-6; D perhaps matches TRBD1 (5 bases). This CDR3 contains 13 residues. The germline gives CDR1 MNHEY, CDR2 SVGAGI. V was trimmed by 6 bases and J by 10 bases, leaving 13 bases between them.

The rearrangement links TRBV11-1 to TRBJ1-2, with D maybe TRBD1 (5 bases). The CDR3 length is 14 residues. The germline V gene encodes CDR1 SGHAT and CDR2 FQDESV (reference sequence). Between the trimmed V and J ends, which lost 3 bases and 8 bases, there was a span of 16 bases. CDR3 nucleotide sequence: TGTGCCAGCAGCTTGACGGGACTCAGAGGGGGCTACACCTTC. The encoded protein is CASSLTGLRGGYTF.

This chain connects TRBV27 to TRBJ1-4, with D possibly TRBD1 on 6 matching bases. With 4 bases removed from V and 8 bases from J, the gap between germline ends came to 26 bases. Germline values: CDR1 MNHEY, CDR2 SMNVEV (reference sequence). The CDR3 has 18 residues. As DNA, the CDR3 is TGTGCCAGCAGTTCCACCACCAACGGAGGGGGGTATGGGGAAAAACTGTTTTTT. Translated, it gives CASSSTTNGGGYGEKLFF.

The chain is built from TRBV7-8 and TRBJ1-3; weak D call: TRBD1 (5 bases). V was shortened by 0 bases and J by 2 bases, with 11 bases between the two germline ends. Germline values: CDR1 SGHVS, CDR2 FQNEAQ. CDR3 length: 16 amino acids. The CDR3 loop reads CASSLARGFTGNTIYF. The CDR3 DNA reads TGTGCCAGCAGCTTAGCAAGGGGCTTTACTGGAAACACCATATATTTT.

The chain recombines TRBV10-1 with TRBJ2-7; TRBD1 or TRBD2 may be the D gene (5 bases each). Germline V gives CDR1 WNHNN, CDR2 SYGVQD (reference sequence). The V end lost 6 bases, the J end lost 3 bases, and 21 bases lay between the germline ends. The CDR3 sequence is 16 residues long. Here the CDR3 DNA reads TGCGCCAGCAGCGTCGGACCACCGGGACGGATCTACGAGCAGTACTTC. Translation: CASSVGPPGRIYEQYF.

This sequence joins TRBV7-9 and TRBJ1-2; D remains ambiguous. Per germline, CDR1 SEHNR and CDR2 FQNEAQ (reference sequence). The V gene lost 3 bases and the J gene lost 8 bases, with 10 bases spanning the gap. This CDR3 has 12 amino acids. The CDR3: CASSFRSRGYTF. The CDR3 coding sequence is TGTGCCAGCAGCTTCAGGTCGCGGGGCTACACCTTC.

The rearrangement links TRBV9 to TRBJ1-2; 7 bases agree with TRBD1. The CDR3 runs 14 residues. Germline CDR1 is SGDLS and CDR2 is YYNGEE. With V trimmed by 4 bases and J by 3 bases, 6 bases remained unmatched. The CDR3 is CASSLNDRDYGYTF. The CDR3 coding sequence is TGTGCCAGCAGCCTAAACGACAGGGACTATGGCTACACCTTC.

The chain has TRBV10-1 and TRBJ1-2; a weak D match, TRBD1 (6 bases). Trimming took off 4 bases at V and 6 bases at J, with 12 bases between the two ends. The CDR3 has 13 amino acids. Germline values: CDR1 WNHNN, CDR2 SYGVQD (reference sequence). CDR3 DNA sequence: TGCGCCAGCAGTGTCAACAGGGATCATGGCTACACCTTC. Translated, it gives CASSVNRDHGYTF.

J is TRBJ1-4 and V is TRBV27, with a tentative D call TRBD1 (6 bases). The germline V gene has CDR1 MNHEY and CDR2 SMNVEV (reference sequence). The CDR3 spans 16 residues. The V gene lost 6 bases and the J gene lost 0 bases, with 14 bases spanning the gap. The CDR3 region is CASRRIGGTTNEKLFF. The CDR3 nucleotides read TGTGCCAGCAGGAGAATAGGGGGAACAACTAATGAAAAACTGTTTTTT.

This sequence joins TRBV28 and TRBJ1-6; 7 nucleotides align to TRBD1. The germline V gene has CDR1 MDHEN and CDR2 SYDVKM. The CDR3 runs to 14 residues. The V segment lost 10 bases and the J segment 9 bases; nucleotides outside the gene matches: 12. The chain's CDR3 is CATLAGTDTSPLHF. CDR3 in DNA: TGTGCCACTCTAGCCGGGACAGATACTTCACCCCTCCACTTT. Variable domain in full (rest from reference TRBV28 and TRBJ1-6): DVKVTQSSRYLVKRTGEKVFLECVQDMDHENMFWYRQDPGLGLRLIYFSYDVKMKEKGDIPEGYSVSREKKERFSLILESASTNQTSMYLCATLAGTDTSPLHFGNGTRLTVT.

The V and J genes are TRBV4-1 and TRBJ2-2; D is unresolved. The CDR3 spans 14 residues. Trimming cost V 3 bases and J 1 base, with 6 bases left between them. Germline assignment: CDR1 MGHRA and CDR2 YSYEKL. The CDR3: CASSQGMNTGELFF. Written as DNA, the CDR3 is TGCGCCAGCAGCCAGGGGATGAACACCGGGGAGCTGTTTTTT.

V usage is TRBV11-2 and J usage is TRBJ2-3, with 8 positions matching TRBD2. Germline loops: CDR1 SGHAT, CDR2 FQNNGV. V trimming: 1 base; J trimming: 3 bases; junction bases outside the gene matches: 3. CDR3 length: 15 amino acids. The CDR3 spells CASSLGGGGTDTQYF. In DNA form, the CDR3 reads TGTGCCAGCAGCTTAGGCGGCGGGGGGACAGATACGCAGTATTTT.

The J gene is TRBJ1-4, the V gene TRBV2; D is unresolved. CDR3 length: 16 amino acids. Trimming took off 3 bases at V and 5 bases at J, with 16 bases between the two ends. Germline V gene sequence: CDR1 SNHLY, CDR2 FYNNEI. CDR3: CASSDLQAGRNEKLFF. The CDR3 bases are TGTGCCAGCAGTGATCTCCAGGCGGGAAGAAATGAAAAACTGTTTTTT. The full variable domain, with the rest looked up from reference TRBV2 and TRBJ1-4, is EPEVTQTPSHQVTQMGQEVILRCVPISNHLYFYWYRQILGQKVEFLVSFYNNEISEKSEIFDDQFSVERPDGSNFTLKIRSTKLEDSAMYFCASSDLQAGRNEKLFFGSGTQLSVL.

This chain links TRBV21-1 with TRBJ1-1. TRBV21-1 is a recognized pseudogene. CDR3 size: 18 residues. The DNA of the CDR3 is TGTGCCGGCAGCAAAAAGAGGGGCAGGGCTATCCTGAACACTGAAGCTTTCTTT. Its translation is CAGSKKRGRAILNTEAFF.

The J gene is TRBJ1-1, the V gene TRBV7-2, with D perhaps TRBD1 (5 bases). This CDR3 spans 13 amino acids. Germline V gives CDR1 SGHTA, CDR2 FQGNSA. V was clipped by 2 bases and J by 8 bases, with 12 bases between them. CDR3: CASSLQGVLEAFF. The CDR3 DNA follows: TGTGCCAGCAGCTTACAAGGGGTCCTGGAAGCTTTCTTT.

The chain uses TRBV5-1 and TRBJ1-1, with D hard to call. Germline assignment: CDR1 SGHRS and CDR2 YFSETQ. This CDR3 is 14 amino acids long. Trimming removed 0 bases at V and 2 bases at J, with 8 bases between. The CDR3: CASSLALGNTEAFF. CDR3 sequence (DNA): TGCGCCAGCAGCTTGGCCTTGGGAAACACTGAAGCTTTCTTT.